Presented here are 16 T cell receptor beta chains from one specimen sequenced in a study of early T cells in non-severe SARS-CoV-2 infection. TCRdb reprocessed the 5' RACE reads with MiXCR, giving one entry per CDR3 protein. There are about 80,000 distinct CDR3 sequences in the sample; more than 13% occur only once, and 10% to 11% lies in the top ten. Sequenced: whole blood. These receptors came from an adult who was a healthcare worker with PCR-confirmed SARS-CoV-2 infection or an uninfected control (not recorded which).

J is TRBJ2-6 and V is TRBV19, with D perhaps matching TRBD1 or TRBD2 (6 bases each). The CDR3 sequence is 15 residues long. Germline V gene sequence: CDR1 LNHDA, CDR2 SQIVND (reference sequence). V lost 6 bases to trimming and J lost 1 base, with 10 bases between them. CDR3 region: CASRSGASGANVLTF. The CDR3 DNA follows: TGTGCCAGTAGATCGGGGGCGTCTGGGGCCAACGTCCTGACTTTC.

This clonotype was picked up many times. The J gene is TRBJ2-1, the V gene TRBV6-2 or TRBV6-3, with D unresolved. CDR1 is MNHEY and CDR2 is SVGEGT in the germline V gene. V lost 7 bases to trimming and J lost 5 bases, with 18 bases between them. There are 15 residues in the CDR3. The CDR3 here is CASIVGSPGNNEQFF. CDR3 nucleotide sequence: TGTGCCAGCATTGTTGGGTCCCCCGGAAACAATGAGCAGTTCTTC.

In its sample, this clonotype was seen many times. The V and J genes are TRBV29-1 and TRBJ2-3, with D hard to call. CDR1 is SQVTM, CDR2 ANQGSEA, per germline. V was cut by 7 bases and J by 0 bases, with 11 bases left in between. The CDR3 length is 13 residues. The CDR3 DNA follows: TGCAGCGCCCAGGACCTTAGCACAGATACGCAGTATTTT. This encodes CSAQDLSTDTQYF.

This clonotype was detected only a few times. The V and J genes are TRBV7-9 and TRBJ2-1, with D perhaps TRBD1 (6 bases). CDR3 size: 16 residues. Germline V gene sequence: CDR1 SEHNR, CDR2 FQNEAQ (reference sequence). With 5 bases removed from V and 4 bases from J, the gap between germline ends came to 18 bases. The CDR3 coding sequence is TGTGCCAGCAGCCCTCTCGTGGGGGCTCGGTACAATGAGCAGTTCTTC. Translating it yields CASSPLVGARYNEQFF.

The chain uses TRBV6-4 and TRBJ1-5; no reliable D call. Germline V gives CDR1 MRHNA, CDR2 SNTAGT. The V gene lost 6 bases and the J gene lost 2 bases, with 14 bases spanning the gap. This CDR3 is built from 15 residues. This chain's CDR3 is CASSLDGGGNQPQHF. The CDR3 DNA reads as TGTGCCAGCAGCTTAGACGGCGGAGGCAATCAGCCCCAGCATTTT.

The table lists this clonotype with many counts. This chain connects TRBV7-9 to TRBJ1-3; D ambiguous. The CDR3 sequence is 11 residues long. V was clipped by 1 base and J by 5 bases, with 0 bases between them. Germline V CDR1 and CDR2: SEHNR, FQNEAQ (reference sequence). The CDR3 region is CASSLGNTIYF. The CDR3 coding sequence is TGTGCCAGCAGCTTAGGAAACACCATATATTTT.

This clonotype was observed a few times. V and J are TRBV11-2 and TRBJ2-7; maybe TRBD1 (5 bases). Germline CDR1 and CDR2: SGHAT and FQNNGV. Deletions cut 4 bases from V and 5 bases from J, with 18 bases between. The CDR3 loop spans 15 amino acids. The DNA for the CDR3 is TGTGCCAGCAGCTCCACCACGAGAAGGGGTAACGAGCAGTACTTC. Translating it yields CASSSTTRRGNEQYF. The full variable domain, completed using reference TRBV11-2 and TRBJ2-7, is EAGVAQSPRYKIIEKRQSVAFWCNPISGHATLYWYQQILGQGPKLLIQFQNNGVVDDSQLPKDRFSAERLKGVDSTLKIQPAKLEDSAVYLCASSSTTRRGNEQYFGPGTRLTVT.

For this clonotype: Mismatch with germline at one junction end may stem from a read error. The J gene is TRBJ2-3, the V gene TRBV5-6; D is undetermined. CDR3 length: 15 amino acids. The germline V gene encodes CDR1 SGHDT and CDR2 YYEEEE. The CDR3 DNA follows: TGTGCCAGCAACTTGGACCAGGTGGGCACAGATACGCAGTATTTT. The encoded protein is CASNLDQVGTDTQYF.

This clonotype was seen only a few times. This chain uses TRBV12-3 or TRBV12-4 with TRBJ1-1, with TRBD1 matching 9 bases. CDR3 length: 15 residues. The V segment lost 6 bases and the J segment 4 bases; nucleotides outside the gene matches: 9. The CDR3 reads CASRRNRGRVTEAFF. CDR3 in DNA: TGTGCCAGCAGACGCAACAGGGGGCGGGTCACTGAAGCTTTCTTT.

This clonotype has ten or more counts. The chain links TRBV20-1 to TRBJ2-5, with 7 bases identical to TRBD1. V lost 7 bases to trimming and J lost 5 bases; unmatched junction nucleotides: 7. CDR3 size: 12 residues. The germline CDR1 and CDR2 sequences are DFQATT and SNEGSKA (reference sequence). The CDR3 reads CSGRGGSETQYF. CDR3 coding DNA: TGCAGTGGTCGAGGGGGCTCGGAGACCCAGTACTTC.

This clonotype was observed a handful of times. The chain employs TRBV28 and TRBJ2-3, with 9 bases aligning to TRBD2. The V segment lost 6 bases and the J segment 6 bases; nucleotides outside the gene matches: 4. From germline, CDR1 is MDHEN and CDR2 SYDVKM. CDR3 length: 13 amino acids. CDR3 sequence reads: CASRPSGEDTQYF. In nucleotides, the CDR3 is TGTGCCAGCAGGCCTAGCGGGGAGGATACGCAGTATTTT.

The CDR3 loop reads CASSLGTANTGELFF. CDR3 nucleotides: TGTGCCAGCAGCTTAGGAACAGCGAACACCGGGGAGCTGTTTTTT. This chain joins TRBV7-8 and TRBJ2-2; D ambiguous. CDR3 length equals 15 residues. The V gene lost 1 base and the J gene lost 0 bases, with 6 bases spanning the gap. Germline loops: CDR1 SGHVS, CDR2 FQNEAQ.

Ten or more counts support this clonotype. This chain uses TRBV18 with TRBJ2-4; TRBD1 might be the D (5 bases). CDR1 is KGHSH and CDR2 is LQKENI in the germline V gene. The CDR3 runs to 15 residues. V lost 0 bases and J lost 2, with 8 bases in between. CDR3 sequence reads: CASSPPGLPKNIQYF. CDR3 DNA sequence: TGTGCCAGCTCACCACCGGGGCTGCCCAAAAACATTCAGTACTTC.

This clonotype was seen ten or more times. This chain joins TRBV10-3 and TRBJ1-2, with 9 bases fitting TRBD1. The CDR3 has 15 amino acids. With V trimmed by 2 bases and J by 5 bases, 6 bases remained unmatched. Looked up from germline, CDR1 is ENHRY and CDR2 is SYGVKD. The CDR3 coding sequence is TGTGCCATCAGTGAGGGGACAGGGAGAGGGTATGGCTACACCTTC. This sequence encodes CAISEGTGRGYGYTF.

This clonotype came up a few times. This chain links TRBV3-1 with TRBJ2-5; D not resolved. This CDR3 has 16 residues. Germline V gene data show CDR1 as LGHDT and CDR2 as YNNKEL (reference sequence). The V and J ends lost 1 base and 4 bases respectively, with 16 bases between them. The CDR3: CASSQVIPSWGETQYF. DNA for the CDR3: TGTGCCAGCAGCCAAGTGATTCCCAGTTGGGGAGAGACCCAGTACTTC.

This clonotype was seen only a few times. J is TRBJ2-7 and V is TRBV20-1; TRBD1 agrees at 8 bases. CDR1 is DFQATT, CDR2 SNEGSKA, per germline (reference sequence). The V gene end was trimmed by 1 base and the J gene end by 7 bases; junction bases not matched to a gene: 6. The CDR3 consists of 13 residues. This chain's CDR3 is CSARGQGYLEQYF. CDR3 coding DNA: TGCAGTGCTAGAGGACAGGGGTACTTGGAGCAGTACTTC.